Listed here are 26 T cell receptor beta chains from one sample, sequenced in a study of technical replicates of blood from a few donors. The protocol was immunoSEQ multiplex PCR, while the TCRdb copy is restricted to in-frame clones and leaves out a portion. The sample consists of tens of thousands of clones, roughly 90% of them appearing once. The sequencing input was T cells isolated from PBMCs. The receptors shown here come from a human donor in good health.

The genes are TRBV7-3 and TRBJ2-5, with 9 bases fitting TRBD1. The CDR3 has 14 amino acids. CDR1 and CDR2 (germline): SGHTA, FQGTGA. The trim removed 5 bases at V and 4 bases at J, leaving 5 bases unmatched. DNA for the CDR3: TGTGCCAGCAGCCAGGGACAGGGTACAGAGACCCAGTACTTC. This gives the protein CASSQGQGTETQYF.

This clone came up once. The chain recombines TRBV6-1 with TRBJ2-7; maybe TRBD2 (6 bases). V was clipped by 8 bases and J by 3 bases, with 20 bases between them. CDR3 size: 15 residues. Looked up from germline, CDR1 is MNHNS and CDR2 is SASEGT. DNA of the CDR3: TGTGCCAGCGGCTGGGGAGGAACAGTCAACTACGAGCAGTACTTC. Translated, it gives CASGWGGTVNYEQYF.

There are a few counts of this clone. The V gene is TRBV19, the J gene TRBJ1-3; TRBD1 matches at 7 bases. This CDR3 comprises 15 residues. The V and J ends lost 1 base and 2 bases, in that order; junction bases with no gene match: 2. Germline CDR1 reads LNHDA; CDR2 reads SQIVND (reference sequence). Here the CDR3 DNA reads TGTGCCAGTAGTATAGGGGACAGTCCTGGAAACACCATATATTTT. Translation gives CASSIGDSPGNTIYF.

The CDR3, as DNA: TGTGCCAGCAGTGAGGCGGGAGGGCCGGGGAATGAGCAGTTCTTC. Its protein is CASSEAGGPGNEQFF. The chain couples TRBV6-1 to TRBJ2-1, with 9 nucleotides matching TRBD2. V shed 3 bases, J shed 7 bases, and the junction held 7 bases outside the gene matches. The CDR3 is made up of 15 amino acids. CDR1 MNHNS and CDR2 SASEGT come from the germline V gene.

The V call is TRBV23-1, the J call TRBJ2-7; a weak D match, TRBD2 (5 bases). TRBV23-1 qualifies as an ORF whose function is uncertain. The CDR3 is 13 amino acids. V shed 4 bases and J shed 5 bases, with 12 bases lying between them. The CDR3 region is CASSPSAGDEQYF. CDR3 nucleotide sequence: TGCGCCAGCAGTCCCAGCGCGGGTGACGAGCAGTACTTC.

The CDR3 sequence is CASRGQGARYEQYF. The CDR3, as DNA: TGTGCCAGCAGAGGACAGGGGGCGCGGTACGAGCAGTACTTC. The chain recombines TRBV25-1 with TRBJ2-7, with 11 bases lining up with TRBD1. The CDR3 consists of 14 residues. The V and J ends lost 6 bases and 4 bases, in that order; junction bases with no gene match: 5. The germline gives CDR1 MGHDK, CDR2 SYGVNS.

The chain links TRBV5-4 to TRBJ2-3, with 14 bases aligning to TRBD2. J was trimmed by 5 bases and V by 4 bases; bases with no gene match: 9. Germline CDR1 is SGHNT and CDR2 is YYREEE (reference sequence). This CDR3 contains 17 residues. This chain's CDR3 is CASSDGGLAGVVDTQYF. The CDR3 DNA reads as TGTGCCAGCAGCGATGGGGGACTAGCGGGAGTCGTAGATACGCAGTATTTT.

The J gene is TRBJ2-7, the V gene TRBV19, with D perhaps TRBD1 (6 bases). The CDR3 is made up of 15 amino acids. V was clipped by 3 bases and J by 2 bases, with 14 bases between them. In germline, CDR1 is LNHDA, CDR2 SQIVND (reference sequence). The CDR3 sequence: CASSIYGRGPYEQYF. In DNA form, the CDR3 reads TGTGCCAGTAGTATTTATGGCAGGGGACCCTACGAGCAGTACTTC. Full variable domain (rest looked up from reference TRBV19 and TRBJ2-7): DGGITQSPKYLFRKEGQNVTLSCEQNLNHDAMYWYRQDPGQGLRLIYYSQIVNDFQKGDIAEGYSVSREKKESFPLTVTSAQKNPTAFYLCASSIYGRGPYEQYFGPGTRLTVT.

The CDR3 loop is CASSSSRASGTAEQFF. DNA for the CDR3: TGTGCCAGCAGCTCCAGCAGGGCTAGCGGGACCGCTGAGCAGTTCTTC. This chain uses TRBV7-2 with TRBJ2-1; 9 bases fit TRBD2. The CDR3 is 16 amino acids. CDR1 SGHTA and CDR2 FQGNSA come from the germline V gene. V shed 4 bases and J 9 bases; nucleotides not matched to a gene: 13. The full variable domain, completed using reference TRBV7-2 and TRBJ2-1, is GAGVSQSPSNKVTEKGKDVELRCDPISGHTALYWYRQSLGQGLEFLIYFQGNSAPDKSGLPSDRFSAERTGGSVSTLTIQRTQQEDSAVYLCASSSSRASGTAEQFFGPGTRLTVL.

The chain employs TRBV19 and TRBJ2-2; possibly TRBD1 for D (5 bases). The CDR3 loop spans 16 amino acids. Deletions cut 5 bases from V and 0 bases from J, with 13 bases between. Germline CDR1 is LNHDA and CDR2 is SQIVND (reference sequence). The CDR3 reads CASSGFRASNTGELFF. CDR3 DNA sequence: TGTGCCAGTAGTGGCTTCAGGGCCTCGAACACCGGGGAGCTGTTTTTT. Together with reference TRBV19 and TRBJ2-2, the CDR3 gives the full variable domain: DGGITQSPKYLFRKEGQNVTLSCEQNLNHDAMYWYRQDPGQGLRLIYYSQIVNDFQKGDIAEGYSVSREKKESFPLTVTSAQKNPTAFYLCASSGFRASNTGELFFGEGSRLTVL.

V and J are TRBV5-1 and TRBJ2-2; maybe TRBD2 (5 bases). CDR3 length: 15 residues. Germline V CDR1 and CDR2: SGHRS, YFSETQ. The V end lost 2 bases, the J end lost 6 bases, and 14 bases lay between the germline ends. The CDR3 nucleotides are TGCGCCAGCAGCTTTTACGGGGAAGGTGCCGGGGAGCTGTTTTTT. Its translation is CASSFYGEGAGELFF. Full variable domain (rest looked up from reference TRBV5-1 and TRBJ2-2): KAGVTQTPRYLIKTRGQQVTLSCSPISGHRSVSWYQQTPGQGLQFLFEYFSETQRNKGNFPGRFSGRQFSNSRSEMNVSTLELGDSALYLCASSFYGEGAGELFFGEGSRLTVL.

This chain uses TRBV7-7 with TRBJ1-1; the match to TRBD1 covers 8 bases. Unmatched junction bases numbered 7, after V lost 4 bases and J lost 3 bases. Looked up from germline, CDR1 is SSHAT and CDR2 is FNYEAQ (reference sequence). CDR3 length: 15 amino acids. The CDR3 reads CASSSKDREDTEAFF. The CDR3 DNA reads as TGTGCCAGCAGCTCTAAGGACAGGGAGGACACTGAAGCTTTCTTT.

The chain couples TRBV4-3 to TRBJ2-7, with 7 bases fitting TRBD2. J was trimmed by 2 bases and V by 1 base; bases with no gene match: 8. CDR1 is LGHNA, CDR2 YSLEER, per germline. CDR3 size: 16 residues. The CDR3 coding sequence is TGCGCCAGCAGCCAAGGTCCAGCGGGAATTACCTACGAGCAGTACTTC. It yields the protein CASSQGPAGITYEQYF.

This chain connects TRBV6-1 to TRBJ2-5; D gene ambiguous. Germline CDR1 is MNHNS and CDR2 is SASEGT. The ends were cut back, 3 bases at V and 1 base at J, with 6 bases in the middle. This CDR3 is built from 13 residues. Here the CDR3 DNA reads TGTGCCAGCAGTGATTATCCCCAAGAGACCCAGTACTTC. Its translation is CASSDYPQETQYF.

The chain joins TRBV4-3 to TRBJ1-1; the D is unclear. The CDR3 has 15 amino acids. V was cut by 1 base and J by 2 bases, with 11 bases left in between. Germline values: CDR1 LGHNA, CDR2 YSLEER. The CDR3, as DNA: TGCGCCAGCAGCCAAGTCTTTGGAGGAAACACTGAAGCTTTCTTT. Translation: CASSQVFGGNTEAFF.

This clone was observed a single time. V gene TRBV9 combines with J gene TRBJ2-6; a possible D gene is TRBD1 (5 bases). The germline V and J ends were trimmed by 4 bases and 2 bases, with 7 bases remaining between them. CDR1 and CDR2 (germline): SGDLS, YYNGEE. CDR3 length: 14 amino acids. CDR3 DNA sequence: TGTGCCAGCAGCCCAGGGACTGGGGCCAACGTCCTGACTTTC. Protein product: CASSPGTGANVLTF.

This rearrangement joins TRBV6-5 to TRBJ2-7; weak D call: TRBD2 (5 bases). V lost 0 bases, J lost 3 bases, and 9 bases lay in between. The V gene's germline CDR1 is MNHEY and CDR2 SVGAGI. This CDR3 has 14 residues. The CDR3 nucleotides are TGTGCCAGCAGTTACTCAGGCGGGTACTACGAGCAGTACTTC. Amino acid sequence: CASSYSGGYYEQYF.

The chain recombines TRBV6-4 with TRBJ2-2; 11 nucleotides match TRBD2. Germline V gene lookup returns CDR1 MRHNA and CDR2 SNTAGT. This CDR3 is 15 amino acids long. Trimming at V came to 6 bases and at J to 7 bases, leaving 7 bases not matched to a gene. CDR3 nucleotides: TGTGCCAGCAGCTTGACTAGCGGGATGGTCGGGGAGCTGTTTTTT. Its translation is CASSLTSGMVGELFF.

The chain recombines TRBV30 with TRBJ2-3, with a possible D match to TRBD2 (6 bases). Germline lookup yields CDR1 GTSNPN and CDR2 SVGIG (reference sequence). Trimming shortened V by 1 base and J by 0 bases, and 17 bases separated the two germline ends. The CDR3 covers 17 residues. This chain's CDR3 is CAWSAAGPPTSTDTQYF. CDR3 sequence (DNA): TGTGCCTGGAGTGCTGCGGGACCGCCTACTAGCACAGATACGCAGTATTTT.

This clone was observed once. V is TRBV6-5 and J is TRBJ2-7, with D unresolved. Germline assignment: CDR1 MNHEY and CDR2 SVGAGI. The V gene lost 0 bases and the J gene lost 7 bases, with 4 bases spanning the gap. The CDR3 is 11 amino acids. CDR3 nucleotide sequence: TGTGCCAGCAGTTACTCGGAGGAGCAGTACTTC. This encodes CASSYSEEQYF.

This chain uses TRBV5-4 with TRBJ2-7, with 7 bases identical to TRBD1. This CDR3 is built from 13 residues. The trim removed 4 bases at V and 4 bases at J, leaving 5 bases unmatched. Germline V gives CDR1 SGHNT, CDR2 YYREEE (reference sequence). CDR3 nucleotides: TGTGCCAGCAGCGCAAACAGGGGTTACGAGCAGTACTTC. Translating gives CASSANRGYEQYF.

The gene calls are TRBV7-6 and TRBJ2-1; 10 bases match TRBD2. The CDR3 is 16 residues long. CDR1 SGHVS and CDR2 FNYEAQ come from the germline V gene. Trimming removed 5 bases from V and 6 bases from J; junction bases left unmatched: 10. Here the CDR3 reads CASSLRAASGSNEQFF. DNA of the CDR3: TGTGCCAGCAGCCTACGGGCGGCTAGCGGGAGCAATGAGCAGTTCTTC.

J is TRBJ2-7 and V is TRBV11-3; 9 nucleotides line up with TRBD2. Germline-derived CDR1 and CDR2 are SGHNT and YENEEA. The CDR3 loop spans 15 amino acids. With 4 bases clipped from V and 0 bases from J, the junction kept 4 bases outside the gene matches. The CDR3, as DNA: TGTGCCAGCAGCTCTAGCGGGGAACCCTCCTACGAGCAGTACTTC. This sequence encodes CASSSSGEPSYEQYF.

The chain joins TRBV5-4 to TRBJ1-4; D remains unclear. This CDR3 is 13 amino acids long. CDR1 is SGHNT and CDR2 is YYREEE in the germline V gene (reference sequence). Trimming stripped 0 bases from V and 6 bases from J, with 6 bases between. The CDR3 region has the DNA TGTGCCAGCAGCTTGGCCCCAGATGAAAAACTGTTTTTT. Its translation is CASSLAPDEKLFF. The full variable domain, rest sourced from reference TRBV5-4 and TRBJ1-4, is ETGVTQSPTHLIKTRGQQVTLRCSSQSGHNTVSWYQQALGQGPQFIFQYYREEENGRGNFPPRFSGLQFPNYSSELNVNALELDDSALYLCASSLAPDEKLFFGSGTQLSVL.

The chain links TRBV5-1 to TRBJ1-3, with 7 nucleotides matching TRBD1. Germline-derived CDR1 and CDR2 are SGHRS and YFSETQ. V lost 4 bases and J lost 4; bases outside the gene matches: 14. This CDR3 is built from 17 residues. The CDR3 DNA follows: TGCGCCAGCAGCCGGACCACCACAGGGGAGCTCGGAAACACCATATATTTT. Translated: CASSRTTTGELGNTIYF.

This rearrangement joins TRBV19 to TRBJ1-2; possibly TRBD1 for D (6 bases). The V and J ends lost 4 bases and 7 bases respectively, with 13 bases between them. In germline, CDR1 is LNHDA, CDR2 SQIVND (reference sequence). The CDR3 covers 13 residues. The CDR3 reads CASSKYREGGYTF. The CDR3 DNA follows: TGTGCCAGTAGTAAATACAGGGAGGGTGGCTACACCTTC.